These 32 T cell receptor beta chains came from one sample sequenced in a study of control samples from healthy donors and cancer patients. Clones were sequenced by immunoSEQ multiplex PCR, and TCRdb holds only the in-frame ones, with some missing. The sample contains about 170,000 clones, over 85% of which appear only once. The sample consisted of blood. The receptor source for this set is a man younger than 40 in good health.

The CDR3 is CASTAPPGDLYNEQFF. The CDR3 DNA follows: TGTGCCAGCACCGCCCCCCCCGGGGACCTCTACAATGAGCAGTTCTTC. This chain uses TRBV9 with TRBJ2-1, with D possibly called TRBD1 or TRBD2 (5 bases each). Trimming pared 6 bases from V and 3 bases from J, leaving 19 bases between. This CDR3 contains 16 residues. CDR1 and CDR2 from the germline V gene are SGDLS and YYNGEE.

This chain uses TRBV6-5 with TRBJ2-7; 9 positions match TRBD1. Germline V gene sequence: CDR1 MNHEY, CDR2 SVGAGI. This CDR3 spans 14 amino acids. Trimming at V came to 5 bases and at J to 2 bases, leaving 4 bases not matched to a gene. The CDR3 loop is CASSRRDRAYEQYF. As DNA, the CDR3 is TGTGCCAGCAGTCGCCGGGACAGGGCCTACGAGCAGTACTTC.

This clone turned up a few times. The chain combines TRBV5-1 with TRBJ2-1; the D is unclear. CDR1 is SGHRS, CDR2 YFSETQ, per germline. CDR3 length: 16 residues. V was clipped by 4 bases and J by 7 bases, with 21 bases between them. CDR3 protein: CASSPRMRDIRNEQFF. CDR3 DNA: TGCGCCAGCAGCCCGCGGATGAGAGACATTAGGAATGAGCAGTTCTTC. Combining the CDR3 with reference TRBV5-1 and TRBJ2-1 gives the whole variable domain KAGVTQTPRYLIKTRGQQVTLSCSPISGHRSVSWYQQTPGQGLQFLFEYFSETQRNKGNFPGRFSGRQFSNSRSEMNVSTLELGDSALYLCASSPRMRDIRNEQFFGPGTRLTVL.

The genes are TRBV6-2 or TRBV6-3 and TRBJ1-2, with a possible D match to TRBD1 (6 bases). V lost 1 base and J lost 6, with 9 bases in between. Germline lookup yields CDR1 MNHEY and CDR2 SVGEGT. This CDR3 region has 13 residues. DNA of the CDR3: TGTGCCAGCAGTTACTTGGGGGGCGATGGCTACACCTTC. Its translation is CASSYLGGDGYTF.

The gene calls are TRBV13 and TRBJ1-1; D is unresolved. V lost 5 bases, J lost 0 bases, and 19 bases lay in between. Germline V gene lookup returns CDR1 PRHDT and CDR2 FYEKMQ (reference sequence). This CDR3 comprises 17 residues. The CDR3 sequence is CASSPEAYTALNTEAFF. The CDR3 DNA is TGTGCCAGCAGCCCCGAGGCCTACACGGCCTTGAACACTGAAGCTTTCTTT.

The rearrangement links TRBV25-1 to TRBJ2-3, with D unresolved. The V gene lost 3 bases and the J gene lost 1 base, with 5 bases spanning the gap. Germline V gene data show CDR1 as MGHDK and CDR2 as SYGVNS. This CDR3 has 13 residues. The CDR3, as DNA: TGTGCCAGCAGTGAGGCGGGCACAGATACGCAGTATTTT. Amino acids: CASSEAGTDTQYF.

The chain uses TRBV5-1 and TRBJ2-3; 9 nucleotides agree with TRBD2. V lost 5 bases, J lost 2 bases, and 6 bases stayed unmatched. The length of the CDR3 is 15 residues. Per germline, CDR1 SGHRS and CDR2 YFSETQ. DNA of the CDR3: TGCGCCAGCAGTCATCGGACTAGCGACACAGATACGCAGTATTTT. It specifies CASSHRTSDTDTQYF.

The chain uses TRBV7-2 and TRBJ2-7, with D possibly TRBD1 on 6 matching bases. Per germline, CDR1 SGHTA and CDR2 FQGNSA. The CDR3 is made up of 13 amino acids. Trimming pared 5 bases from V and 6 bases from J, leaving 14 bases between. CDR3 sequence reads: CASSQVQGSEQYF. DNA of the CDR3: TGTGCCAGCAGCCAGGTACAGGGTAGCGAGCAGTACTTC.

The chain carries TRBV7-2 and TRBJ1-1; D is undetermined. Per the germline V gene, CDR1 is SGHTA and CDR2 is FQGNSA. Trimming cost V 2 bases and J 0 bases, with 7 bases left between them. The CDR3 totals 14 residues. CDR3 region: CASSLNPLNTEAFF. CDR3 nucleotide sequence: TGTGCCAGCAGCTTAAACCCCCTGAACACTGAAGCTTTCTTT.

In DNA form, the CDR3 reads TGTGCCAGTCGGTCAAACCGATTGGCCTACGAGCAGTACTTC. Translating it yields CASRSNRLAYEQYF. This rearrangement joins TRBV7-2 to TRBJ2-7; unclear D gene. The CDR3 is 14 residues long. Germline-derived CDR1 and CDR2 are SGHTA and FQGNSA. V was shortened by 9 bases and J by 2 bases, with 17 bases between the two germline ends.

This clone appeared a single time. This sample also contains other DNA sequences that code for the same CDR3. The J gene is TRBJ2-1, the V gene TRBV9; a possible D gene is TRBD2 (5 bases). Germline lookup yields CDR1 SGDLS and CDR2 YYNGEE. This CDR3 spans 15 amino acids. V gave up 0 bases and J gave up 3 bases, with 10 bases separating them. The CDR3 bases are TGTGCCAGCAGCGTAGGGAGCGGTAGCTACAATGAGCAGTTCTTC. It yields the protein CASSVGSGSYNEQFF. The full variable domain, rest sourced from reference TRBV9 and TRBJ2-1, is DSGVTQTPKHLITATGQRVTLRCSPRSGDLSVYWYQQSLDQGLQFLIQYYNGEERAKGNILERFSAQQFPDLHSELNLSSLELGDSALYFCASSVGSGSYNEQFFGPGTRLTVL.

The chain links TRBV7-9 to TRBJ2-1, with D possibly matching TRBD1 (5 bases). V was trimmed by 5 bases and J by 5 bases, leaving 13 bases between them. This CDR3 has 14 amino acids. In germline, CDR1 is SEHNR, CDR2 FQNEAQ (reference sequence). The CDR3 region is CASSTDTKNNEQFF. The CDR3 DNA is TGTGCCAGCAGCACGGACACAAAAAACAATGAGCAGTTCTTC.

The V gene is TRBV3-1 (or the pseudogene TRBV3-2), the J gene TRBJ1-5; D not resolved. The CDR3 runs to 15 residues. Germline values: CDR1 LGHDT, CDR2 YNNKEL (reference sequence). The V end lost 1 base, the J end lost 3 bases, and 10 bases lay between the germline ends. This CDR3 reads CASSQGGSYNQPQHF. CDR3 bases: TGTGCCAGCAGCCAAGGAGGCTCCTACAATCAGCCCCAGCATTTT.

The chain employs TRBV28 and TRBJ1-1, with a tentative D call TRBD1 (5 bases). This CDR3 is 12 amino acids long. Germline V gives CDR1 MDHEN, CDR2 SYDVKM. Trimming took off 2 bases at V and 7 bases at J, with 8 bases between the two ends. This CDR3 is CASSLRGDEAFF. The DNA of the CDR3 is TGTGCCAGCAGTTTACGGGGCGATGAAGCTTTCTTT.

V gene TRBV6-5 combines with J gene TRBJ2-1; D is undetermined. The V gene lost 7 bases and the J gene lost 4 bases, with 5 bases spanning the gap. Germline values: CDR1 MNHEY, CDR2 SVGAGI. This CDR3 is built from 11 residues. The CDR3 DNA is TGTGCCAGCATCCTATACAATGAGCAGTTCTTC. Its translation: CASILYNEQFF.

The V call is TRBV25-1, the J call TRBJ2-1; D remains ambiguous. The ends were cut back, 2 bases at V and 5 bases at J, with 13 bases in the middle. The CDR3 length is 15 residues. CDR1 and CDR2 (germline): MGHDK, SYGVNS. CDR3 sequence: CASSELEQSHNEQFF. The CDR3 DNA follows: TGTGCCAGCAGTGAACTGGAGCAGTCCCACAATGAGCAGTTCTTC.

The gene calls are TRBV5-1 and TRBJ1-4, with D unclear. Trimming removed 4 bases from V and 0 bases from J, with 7 bases in between. The CDR3 loop spans 14 amino acids. CDR1 is SGHRS, CDR2 YFSETQ, per germline. CDR3 loop: CASSPGTTNEKLFF. As DNA, the CDR3 is TGCGCCAGCAGCCCGGGGACAACTAATGAAAAACTGTTTTTT.

The chain employs TRBV11-1 and TRBJ1-2; D possibly corresponds to TRBD1 (6 bases). Germline CDR1 reads SGHAT; CDR2 reads FQDESV (reference sequence). V lost 3 bases to trimming and J lost 3 bases, with 8 bases between them. The CDR3 length is 13 residues. The CDR3 bases are TGTGCCAGCAGCTTGCGGACAGACTATGGCTACACCTTC. Encoded protein: CASSLRTDYGYTF. Full variable domain (rest looked up from reference TRBV11-1 and TRBJ1-2): EAEVAQSPRYKITEKSQAVAFWCDPISGHATLYWYRQILGQGPELLVQFQDESVVDDSQLPKDRFSAERLKGVDSTLKIQPAELGDSAMYLCASSLRTDYGYTFGSGTRLTVV.

This sequence joins TRBV11-2 and TRBJ1-4; D unclear. Germline V gene lookup returns CDR1 SGHAT and CDR2 FQNNGV. The CDR3 runs 13 residues. The V end lost 5 bases, the J end lost 5 bases, and 9 bases lay between the germline ends. The CDR3 nucleotides are TGTGCCAGCAGCCGAGCCGGGAATGAAAAACTGTTTTTT. It is translated as CASSRAGNEKLFF.

The chain is built from TRBV27 and TRBJ2-5; TRBD2 agrees at 8 bases. This CDR3 has 13 residues. V shed 6 bases and J 3 bases; nucleotides not matched to a gene: 3. Per the germline V gene, CDR1 is MNHEY and CDR2 is SMNVEV (reference sequence). The CDR3 sequence: CASRLSGKETQYF. In DNA form, the CDR3 reads TGTGCCAGCAGACTTAGCGGGAAAGAGACCCAGTACTTC.

The chain recombines TRBV6-5 with TRBJ1-5; 9 nucleotides align to TRBD1. The germline gives CDR1 MNHEY, CDR2 SVGAGI. The V segment lost 5 bases and the J segment 7 bases; nucleotides outside the gene matches: 9. This CDR3 is 15 amino acids long. CDR3 coding DNA: TGTGCCAGCAGTCTAAAACAGGGGGCAGGGCAGCCCCAGCATTTT. This sequence encodes CASSLKQGAGQPQHF.

This clone showed up just once. V is TRBV9 and J is TRBJ2-1; 7 positions match TRBD1. The trim removed 0 bases at V and 0 bases at J, leaving 3 bases unmatched. The CDR3 consists of 16 residues. CDR1 and CDR2 from the germline V gene are SGDLS and YYNGEE. This chain's CDR3 is CASSVERGRSYNEQFF. CDR3 in DNA: TGTGCCAGCAGCGTAGAAAGGGGGCGCTCCTACAATGAGCAGTTCTTC.

The CDR3 here is CATILRQVPTDTQYF. The CDR3 DNA is TGCGCCACCATTCTTCGACAGGTTCCCACAGATACGCAGTATTTT. J is TRBJ2-3 and V is TRBV10-2; a possible D gene is TRBD1 (6 bases). The CDR3 totals 15 residues. In germline, CDR1 is WSHSY, CDR2 SAAADI. V was shortened by 10 bases and J by 2 bases, with 19 bases between the two germline ends.

The chain joins TRBV2 to TRBJ2-1, with D possibly TRBD1 on 5 matching bases. The CDR3 totals 19 residues. V lost 0 bases and J 5 bases, leaving 23 bases between the germline ends. The germline V gene has CDR1 SNHLY and CDR2 FYNNEI. CDR3 region: CASSEAGRTGQPSNNEQFF. CDR3 sequence (DNA): TGTGCCAGCAGTGAAGCGGGTAGAACTGGACAACCCTCAAACAATGAGCAGTTCTTC.

The chain is built from TRBV19 and TRBJ2-2; a weak D match, TRBD1 (8 bases). Germline CDR1 and CDR2: LNHDA and SQIVND (reference sequence). V lost 6 bases and J lost 4, with 15 bases in between. This CDR3 spans 15 amino acids. CDR3 residues: CASRGTGGGTGELFF. CDR3 DNA: TGTGCCAGTAGAGGGACAGGCGGGGGCACCGGGGAGCTGTTTTTT.

The chain is built from TRBV7-3 and TRBJ2-5; D is possibly TRBD1 (5 bases). Germline V gene lookup returns CDR1 SGHTA and CDR2 FQGTGA. CDR3 length: 12 residues. Trimming took off 5 bases at V and 2 bases at J, with 6 bases between the two ends. The CDR3 region is CASSRQQETQYF. The CDR3 bases are TGTGCCAGCAGCCGACAGCAAGAGACCCAGTACTTC. Combining the CDR3 with reference TRBV7-3 and TRBJ2-5 gives the whole variable domain GAGVSQTPSNKVTEKGKYVELRCDPISGHTALYWYRQSLGQGPEFLIYFQGTGAADDSGLPNDRFFAVRPEGSVSTLKIQRTERGDSAVYLCASSRQQETQYFGPGTRLLVL.

This clone was recorded only once. This rearrangement joins TRBV7-3 to TRBJ1-3, with D tentatively TRBD1 (5 bases). The V end lost 4 bases, the J end lost 2 bases, and 6 bases lay between the germline ends. CDR3 length: 13 residues. Germline V CDR1 and CDR2: SGHTA, FQGTGA. DNA for the CDR3: TGTGCCAGCAGCTCGGGGGCTGGAAACACCATATATTTT. Translated: CASSSGAGNTIYF.

This chain connects TRBV27 to TRBJ1-6; D is ambiguous. Per germline, CDR1 MNHEY and CDR2 SMNVEV (reference sequence). This CDR3 is 16 amino acids long. V lost 6 bases and J lost 8, with 20 bases in between. The CDR3 DNA follows: TGTGCCAGCAGCCGGGGTGAGGTACTGACATATTCACCCCTCCACTTT. This sequence encodes CASSRGEVLTYSPLHF.

The rearrangement links TRBV6-5 to TRBJ1-1; D might be TRBD1 (6 bases). Trimming pared 6 bases from V and 6 bases from J, leaving 14 bases between. Germline values: CDR1 MNHEY, CDR2 SVGAGI. The CDR3 is made up of 13 amino acids. CDR3 amino acids: CASSLTGGPEAFF. The CDR3 DNA is TGTGCCAGCAGCCTGACAGGCGGGCCTGAAGCTTTCTTT.

At least ten counts were recorded for this clone. The V and J genes are TRBV29-1 and TRBJ1-2, with a weak D call TRBD1 (5 bases). This CDR3 has 12 residues. The germline V gene encodes CDR1 SQVTM and CDR2 ANQGSEA. Deletions cut 5 bases from V and 1 base from J, with 8 bases between. CDR3 sequence reads: CSVWGDNYGYTF. The DNA for the CDR3 is TGCAGCGTTTGGGGGGATAACTATGGCTACACCTTC. The full variable domain, with the rest looked up from reference TRBV29-1 and TRBJ1-2, is SAVISQKPSRDICQRGTSLTIQCQVDSQVTMMFWYRQQPGQSLTLIATANQGSEATYESGFVIDKFPISRPNLTFSTLTVSNMSPEDSSIYLCSVWGDNYGYTFGSGTRLTVV.

The chain combines TRBV12-5 with TRBJ1-1, with a weak D call TRBD1 (5 bases). Trimming pared 2 bases from V and 3 bases from J, leaving 13 bases between. Looked up from germline, CDR1 is LGHNT and CDR2 is FRNRAP. The CDR3 extends over 15 amino acids. The chain's CDR3 is CASGLSSRGDTEAFF. CDR3 sequence (DNA): TGTGCTAGTGGTTTGAGTTCACGAGGGGACACTGAAGCTTTCTTT. Filled out from reference TRBV12-5 and TRBJ1-1, the complete variable domain reads DARVTQTPRHKVTEMGQEVTMRCQPILGHNTVFWYRQTMMQGLELLAYFRNRAPLDDSGMPKDRFSAEMPDATLATLKIQPSEPRDSAVYFCASGLSSRGDTEAFFGQGTRLTVV.

This clone appeared a single time. This sequence joins TRBV18 and TRBJ1-6; D remains ambiguous. Germline values: CDR1 KGHSH, CDR2 LQKENI. The CDR3 totals 17 residues. The V end lost 2 bases, the J end lost 0 bases, and 11 bases lay between the germline ends. In DNA form, the CDR3 reads TGTGCCAGCTCACCAATTTCCCTTGGCTCCTATAATTCACCCCTCCACTTT. Translation: CASSPISLGSYNSPLHF. Using reference TRBV18 and TRBJ1-6 for the parts outside the CDR3, the full variable domain is NAGVMQNPRHLVRRRGQEARLRCSPMKGHSHVYWYRQLPEEGLKFMVYLQKENIIDESGMPKERFSAEFPKEGPSILRIQQVVRGDSAAYFCASSPISLGSYNSPLHFGNGTRLTVT.